Listed below are T cell receptor beta chains from one sample, sequenced in a study of early T cells in non-severe SARS-CoV-2 infection. TCRdb re-called the 5' RACE reads with MiXCR, one entry per CDR3 protein. The sample lists 56,000 or so distinct CDR3 sequences, 7.5% to 9.5% occurring once. Sequenced input: whole blood. These receptors came from an adult who was a healthcare worker with PCR-confirmed SARS-CoV-2 infection or an uninfected control (not recorded which). Both conserved end residues are part of each CDR3. Size is stated for part of the rows, as once, few or many counts, or as a class when the clone is expanded.

abundance | v_gene | CDR3aa
few | TRBV3-1 | CASSQAPDSNYGYTF
few | TRBV28 | CASSPGGLTSYNEQFF
few | TRBV7-8 | CASSKTSLGTQYF
many | TRBV20-1 | CSARDIKAEAFF
few | TRBV4-1 | CASSQDRGQYKANVLTF
many | TRBV12-3/TRBV12-4 | CASSKTGGLTEAFF
few | TRBV5-1 | CASSSATGRDSPLHF
few | TRBV7-8 | CASIGQGGGELFF
many | TRBV6-1 | CASSEYTTGARETQYF
few | TRBV5-1 | CASSADRGRNTGELFF
NA | TRBV5-1 | CASSGRGPGTEAFF
many | TRBV6-1 | CASSELLPNQPQHF
NA | TRBV29-1 | CSVRNNTGSPLHF
many | TRBV29-1 | CSVDPGVASDTQYF
NA | TRBV4-1 | CASRPFDRGIDEQYF
NA | TRBV4-1 | CASSPTSGVYNEQFF
NA | TRBV6-1 | CASSEGLVGDEQFF
few | TRBV2 | CASTGKGGELFF
many | TRBV9 | CASSVGQNTDTQYF
medium-sized | TRBV30 | CAWSPTGWENSPLHF
NA | TRBV4-2 | CASSQDRTGTNTEAFF
many | TRBV18 | CASSPDLLEGSLHF
few | TRBV7-6 | CASSFDWDKNNEQFF
few | TRBV20-1 | CSARDITSGRGEQYF
few | TRBV20-1 | CSALGQLGRGETQYF
many | TRBV5-6 | CASSLHDTQYF
few | TRBV29-1 | CSVGDRRDNEKLFF
few | TRBV7-9 | CASSLGGIGELFF
few | TRBV7-9 | CASSSNRFREGTIYF
few | TRBV28 | CASSLPGGASTDTQYF
many | TRBV6-6 | CASRTGTARYSNQPQHF
NA | TRBV7-6 | CASSLYSGTLNSPLHF
NA | TRBV12-3/TRBV12-4 | CASSLASSYEQYF
NA | TRBV18 | CASSLRQGTIDEQYF